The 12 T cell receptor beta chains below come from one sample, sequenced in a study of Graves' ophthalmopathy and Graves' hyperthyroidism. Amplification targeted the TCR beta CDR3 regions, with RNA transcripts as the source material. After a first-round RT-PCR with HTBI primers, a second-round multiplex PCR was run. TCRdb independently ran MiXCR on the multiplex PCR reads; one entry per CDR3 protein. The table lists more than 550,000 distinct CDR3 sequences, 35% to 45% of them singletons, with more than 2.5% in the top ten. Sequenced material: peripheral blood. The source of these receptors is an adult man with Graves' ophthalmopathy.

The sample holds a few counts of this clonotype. The DNA for the CDR3 is TGCAGTGCTAGAGATAGCGGGACACACGCAACTAATGAAAAACTGTTTTTT. Translation: CSARDSGTHATNEKLFF. This chain joins TRBV20-1 and TRBJ1-4; D perhaps matches TRBD1 (6 bases). Trimming took off 0 bases at V and 0 bases at J, with 14 bases between the two ends. Germline CDR1 and CDR2: DFQATT and SNEGSKA (reference sequence). This CDR3 contains 17 residues.

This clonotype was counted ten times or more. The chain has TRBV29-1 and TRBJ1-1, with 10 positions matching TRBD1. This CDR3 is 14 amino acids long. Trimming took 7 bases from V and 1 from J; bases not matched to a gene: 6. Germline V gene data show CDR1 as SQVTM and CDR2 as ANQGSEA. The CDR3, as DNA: TGCAGCGCAGGGACAGGGGTTGAGAACACTGAAGCTTTCTTT. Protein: CSAGTGVENTEAFF.

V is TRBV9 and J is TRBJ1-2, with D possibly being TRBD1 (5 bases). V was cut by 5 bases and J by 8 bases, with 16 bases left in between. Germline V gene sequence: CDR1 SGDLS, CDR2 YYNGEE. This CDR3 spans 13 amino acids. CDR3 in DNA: TGTGCCAGCAGGGGGACGGACGCCGCGGGCTACACCTTC. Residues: CASRGTDAAGYTF.

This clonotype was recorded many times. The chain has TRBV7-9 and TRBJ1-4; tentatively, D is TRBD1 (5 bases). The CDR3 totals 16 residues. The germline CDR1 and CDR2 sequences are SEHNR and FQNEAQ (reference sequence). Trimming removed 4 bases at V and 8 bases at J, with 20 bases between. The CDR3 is CASSSPAGRAIEKLFF. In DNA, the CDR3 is TGTGCCAGCAGCTCCCCGGCGGGCAGGGCGATAGAAAAACTGTTTTTT. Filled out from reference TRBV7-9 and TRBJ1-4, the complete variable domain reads DTGVSQNPRHKITKRGQNVTFRCDPISEHNRLYWYRQTLGQGPEFLTYFQNEAQLEKSRLLSDRFSAERPKGSFSTLEIQRTEQGDSAMYLCASSSPAGRAIEKLFFGSGTQLSVL.

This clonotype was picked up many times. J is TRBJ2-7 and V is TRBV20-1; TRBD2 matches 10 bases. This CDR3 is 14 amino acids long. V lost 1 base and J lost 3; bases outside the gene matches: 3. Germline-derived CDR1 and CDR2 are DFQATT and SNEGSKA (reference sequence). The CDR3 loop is CSARASGGDYEQYF. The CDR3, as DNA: TGCAGTGCTAGAGCTAGCGGGGGTGACTACGAGCAGTACTTC.

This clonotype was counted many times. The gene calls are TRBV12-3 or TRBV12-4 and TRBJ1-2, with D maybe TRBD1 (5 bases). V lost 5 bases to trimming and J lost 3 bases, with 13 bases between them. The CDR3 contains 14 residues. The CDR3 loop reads CASSHGRDDYGYTF. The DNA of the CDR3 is TGTGCCAGCAGTCACGGACGGGACGACTATGGCTACACCTTC.

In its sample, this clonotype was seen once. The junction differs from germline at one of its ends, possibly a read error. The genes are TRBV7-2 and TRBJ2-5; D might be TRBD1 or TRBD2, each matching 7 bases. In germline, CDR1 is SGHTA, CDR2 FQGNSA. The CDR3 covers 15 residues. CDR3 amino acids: CASSLARGGVETQDF. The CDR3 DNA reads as TGTGCCAGCAGCTTAGCCAGGGGGGGAGTAGAGACCCAGGACTTC.

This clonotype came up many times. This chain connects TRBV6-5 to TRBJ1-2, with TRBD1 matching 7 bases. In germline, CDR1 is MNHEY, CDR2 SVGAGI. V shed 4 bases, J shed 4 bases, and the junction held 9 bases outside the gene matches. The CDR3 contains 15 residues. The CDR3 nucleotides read TGTGCCAGCAGTTTAGGGGGACAGACCGGCTATGGCTACACCTTC. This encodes CASSLGGQTGYGYTF.

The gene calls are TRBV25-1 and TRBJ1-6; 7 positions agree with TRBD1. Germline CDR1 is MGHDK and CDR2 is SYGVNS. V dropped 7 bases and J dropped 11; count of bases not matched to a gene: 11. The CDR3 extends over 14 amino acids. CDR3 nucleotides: TGTGCCAGCAAACTAACAGGGGACGAAGCACCCCTCCACTTT. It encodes CASKLTGDEAPLHF.

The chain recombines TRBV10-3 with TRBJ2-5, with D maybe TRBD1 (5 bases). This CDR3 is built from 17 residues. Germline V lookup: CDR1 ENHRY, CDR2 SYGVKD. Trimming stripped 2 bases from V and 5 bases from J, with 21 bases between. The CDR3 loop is CAISEGLSVGLQETQYF. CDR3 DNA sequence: TGTGCCATCAGTGAGGGTTTAAGCGTGGGGCTGCAGGAGACCCAGTACTTC.

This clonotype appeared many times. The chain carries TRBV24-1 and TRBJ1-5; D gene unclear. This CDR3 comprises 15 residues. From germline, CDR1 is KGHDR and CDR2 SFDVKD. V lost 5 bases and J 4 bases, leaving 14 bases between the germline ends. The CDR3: CATSVWTERNQPQHF. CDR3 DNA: TGTGCCACCAGTGTGTGGACGGAGAGGAATCAGCCCCAGCATTTT.

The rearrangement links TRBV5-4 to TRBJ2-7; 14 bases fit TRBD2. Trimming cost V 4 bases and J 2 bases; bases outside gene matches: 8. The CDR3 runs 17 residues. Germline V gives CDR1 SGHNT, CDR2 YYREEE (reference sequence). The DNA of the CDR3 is TGTGCCAGCAGCGGGGGACTAGCGGGGGCCGAAACCTACGAGCAGTACTTC. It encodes CASSGGLAGAETYEQYF.